A single sample gave rise to the 4 T cell receptor beta chains below, sequenced in a study of blood T cell repertoires in COVID-19 (TCRdb year 2020). Library generation was performed with the immunoSEQ multiplex PCR assay. Held by TCRdb, this immuneACCESS table contains in-frame sequences only and omits some clones. Under half of the omission traces to an unresolved V gene where checked; the cause of the rest is unknown. This sample holds 90,000 to 140,000 clones; around 81% were observed only once. Over 35% of the sample rests with the top ten. The sequencing input was peripheral blood. Receptors were obtained from an elderly man with acute or convalescent COVID-19.

The chain uses TRBV6-5 and TRBJ1-5, with D unresolved. Trimming stripped 0 bases from V and 3 bases from J, with 9 bases between. Per the germline V gene, CDR1 is MNHEY and CDR2 is SVGAGI. The CDR3 spans 15 residues. The CDR3 sequence is CASSYSMQDNQPQHF. The CDR3 nucleotides are TGTGCCAGCAGTTACTCGATGCAGGACAATCAGCCCCAGCATTTT.

This clone has more than one count but fewer than ten. The chain combines TRBV5-1 with TRBJ2-1, with D perhaps TRBD1 (6 bases). The CDR3 extends over 15 amino acids. V dropped 0 bases and J dropped 3 bases, with 10 bases sitting between them. Germline V gives CDR1 SGHRS, CDR2 YFSETQ. In DNA, the CDR3 is TGCGCCAGCAGCTTGGTACAGGGAAGCTACAATGAGCAGTTCTTC. Amino acid sequence: CASSLVQGSYNEQFF.

The chain recombines TRBV6-5 with TRBJ1-5; D is possibly TRBD1 (6 bases). The ends were cut back, 2 bases at V and 0 bases at J, with 8 bases in the middle. Germline CDR1 is MNHEY and CDR2 is SVGAGI. The CDR3 has 15 amino acids. CDR3 residues: CASSYGGNSNQPQHF. The CDR3, as DNA: TGTGCCAGCAGTTACGGGGGCAATAGCAATCAGCCCCAGCATTTT.

The DNA of the CDR3 is TGTGCCAGCAGCTTGGCGGGTTCCCCCTACAATGAGCAGTTCTTC. As protein: CASSLAGSPYNEQFF. The chain carries TRBV5-5 and TRBJ2-1, with no clear D. Germline V gene lookup returns CDR1 SGHKS and CDR2 YYEKEE (reference sequence). V was shortened by 0 bases and J by 2 bases, with 9 bases between the two germline ends. This CDR3 region has 15 residues.